A single sample is the source of the 5 T cell receptor beta chains below, sequenced in a study of response to subunit inactivated influenza vaccine. TCRdb processed the RT-PCR reads anew with MiXCR; each CDR3 protein has one entry. The data contain about 170,000 distinct CDR3 sequences, 10% to 15% of them seen just once; the ten biggest clones take up approximately 30%. These data were also filed under a second study, of T cells expressing NK-cell markers. That report notes: In generating TCR beta cDNA, 5'RACE template switching with UMIs was used.

The specimen was CD8+ T cells sorted from PBMCs, collected approximately 13 days after vaccination. These receptors came from a middle-aged man who received an inactivated influenza vaccine.

This clonotype has ten or more counts. The J gene is TRBJ2-3, the V gene TRBV7-3; weak D call: TRBD2 (7 bases). The length of the CDR3 is 19 residues. Trimming removed 5 bases at V and 1 base at J, with 25 bases between. Germline-derived CDR1 and CDR2 are SGHTA and FQGTGA. The chain's CDR3 is CASSPLGGSGKGGTDTQYF. CDR3 in DNA: TGTGCCAGCAGCCCCCTAGGGGGAAGCGGGAAAGGCGGCACAGATACGCAGTATTTT.

This clonotype was counted at least ten times. The rearrangement joins TRBV11-2 to TRBJ2-7; D may correspond to TRBD1 or TRBD2 (5 bases each). Deletions cut 3 bases from V and 6 bases from J, with 21 bases between. Germline CDR1 and CDR2: SGHAT and FQNNGV. CDR3 length equals 16 residues. The CDR3 DNA reads as TGTGCCAGCAGCTTCGGGCTCCGGGGCGATATGTCCGAGCAGTACTTC. The encoded protein is CASSFGLRGDMSEQYF. Full variable domain (missing parts from reference TRBV11-2 and TRBJ2-7): EAGVAQSPRYKIIEKRQSVAFWCNPISGHATLYWYQQILGQGPKLLIQFQNNGVVDDSQLPKDRFSAERLKGVDSTLKIQPAKLEDSAVYLCASSFGLRGDMSEQYFGPGTRLTVT.

This clonotype was seen only a few times. The chain uses TRBV6-5 and TRBJ2-3; 12 nucleotides line up with TRBD2. CDR1 is MNHEY and CDR2 is SVGAGI in the germline V gene. CDR3 length equals 17 residues. With V trimmed by 2 bases and J by 4 bases, 7 bases remained unmatched. CDR3: CASSYALAGGPADTQYF. Written as DNA, the CDR3 is TGTGCCAGCAGTTACGCGCTAGCGGGGGGGCCGGCAGATACGCAGTATTTT.

This clonotype was counted a few times. The chain carries TRBV3-1 and TRBJ1-3; unclear D gene. The CDR3 has 12 amino acids. Germline CDR1 LGHDT, CDR2 YNNKEL (reference sequence). V was trimmed by 8 bases and J by 1 base, leaving 6 bases between them. The CDR3 sequence is CASGESGNTIYF. The DNA of the CDR3 is TGTGCCAGCGGGGAGTCTGGAAACACCATATATTTT.

The CDR3 sequence is CASSVAGVNTDTQYF. The CDR3 region has the DNA TGTGCCAGCAGCGTAGCCGGGGTAAACACAGATACGCAGTATTTT. The rearrangement links TRBV9 to TRBJ2-3; D is possibly TRBD2 (5 bases). Per germline, CDR1 SGDLS and CDR2 YYNGEE. The V gene lost 0 bases and the J gene lost 2 bases, with 10 bases spanning the gap. There are 15 residues in the CDR3.